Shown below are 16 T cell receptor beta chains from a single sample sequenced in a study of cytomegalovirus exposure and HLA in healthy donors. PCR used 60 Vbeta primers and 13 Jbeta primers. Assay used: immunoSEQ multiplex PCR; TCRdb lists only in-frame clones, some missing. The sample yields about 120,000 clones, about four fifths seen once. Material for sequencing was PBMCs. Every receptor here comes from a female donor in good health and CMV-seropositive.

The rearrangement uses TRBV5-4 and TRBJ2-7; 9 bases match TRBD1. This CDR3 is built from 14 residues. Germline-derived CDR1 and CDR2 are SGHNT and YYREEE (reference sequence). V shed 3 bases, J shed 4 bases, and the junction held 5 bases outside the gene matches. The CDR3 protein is CASSYSTGGYEQYF. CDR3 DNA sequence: TGTGCCAGCAGCTACTCGACAGGGGGGTACGAGCAGTACTTC.

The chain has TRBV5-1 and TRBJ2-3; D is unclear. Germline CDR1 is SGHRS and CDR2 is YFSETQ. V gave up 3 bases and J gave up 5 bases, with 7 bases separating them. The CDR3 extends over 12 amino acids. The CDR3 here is CASSSGLDTQYF. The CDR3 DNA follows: TGCGCCAGCAGCTCCGGGTTAGATACGCAGTATTTT.

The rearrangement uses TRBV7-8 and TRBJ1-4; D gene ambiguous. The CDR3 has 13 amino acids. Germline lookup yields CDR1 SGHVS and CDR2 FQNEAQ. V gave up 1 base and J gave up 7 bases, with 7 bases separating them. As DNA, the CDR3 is TGTGCCAGCAGCTTAGACAGATTTGAAAAACTGTTTTTT. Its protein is CASSLDRFEKLFF.

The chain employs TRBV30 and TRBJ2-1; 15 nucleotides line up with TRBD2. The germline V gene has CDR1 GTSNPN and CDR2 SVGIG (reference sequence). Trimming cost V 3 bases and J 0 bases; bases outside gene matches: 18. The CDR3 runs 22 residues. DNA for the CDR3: TGTGCCTGGAGACGACCTACCCCGGGACTAGCGGGGGGCCTGAGCTCCTACAATGAGCAGTTCTTC. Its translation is CAWRRPTPGLAGGLSSYNEQFF.

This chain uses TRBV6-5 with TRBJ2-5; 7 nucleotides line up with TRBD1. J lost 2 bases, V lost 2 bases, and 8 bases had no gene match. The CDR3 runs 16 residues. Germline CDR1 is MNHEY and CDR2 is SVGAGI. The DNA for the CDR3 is TGTGCCAGCAGTTACCTACCGGGACAGACTCAAGAGACCCAGTACTTC. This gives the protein CASSYLPGQTQETQYF.

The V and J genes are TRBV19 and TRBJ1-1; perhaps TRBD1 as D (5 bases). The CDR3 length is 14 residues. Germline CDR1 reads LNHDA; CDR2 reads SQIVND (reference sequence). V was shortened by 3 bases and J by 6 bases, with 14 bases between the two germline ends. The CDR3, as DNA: TGTGCCAGTAGTATTGGGGAATCAGGGTCTGAAGCTTTCTTT. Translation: CASSIGESGSEAFF.

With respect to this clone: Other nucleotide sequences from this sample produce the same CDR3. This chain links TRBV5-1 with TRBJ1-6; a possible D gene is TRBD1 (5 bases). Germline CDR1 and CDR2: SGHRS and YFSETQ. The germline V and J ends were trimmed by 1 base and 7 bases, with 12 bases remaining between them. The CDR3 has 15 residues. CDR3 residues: CASSLRQGGNSPLHF. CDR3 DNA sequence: TGCGCCAGCAGCTTGAGGCAGGGAGGGAATTCACCCCTCCACTTT.

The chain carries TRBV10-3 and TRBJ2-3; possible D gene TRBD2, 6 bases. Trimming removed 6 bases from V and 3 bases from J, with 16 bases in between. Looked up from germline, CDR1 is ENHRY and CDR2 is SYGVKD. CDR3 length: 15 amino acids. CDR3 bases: TGTGCCATCAGGGAGCAAGGACTAAGTACAGATACGCAGTATTTT. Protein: CAIREQGLSTDTQYF.

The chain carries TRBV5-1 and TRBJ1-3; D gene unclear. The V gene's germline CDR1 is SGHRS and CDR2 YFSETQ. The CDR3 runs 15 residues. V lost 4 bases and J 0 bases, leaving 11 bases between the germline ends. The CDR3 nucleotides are TGCGCCAGCAGCCCATATCTGAGCTCTGGAAACACCATATATTTT. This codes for CASSPYLSSGNTIYF.

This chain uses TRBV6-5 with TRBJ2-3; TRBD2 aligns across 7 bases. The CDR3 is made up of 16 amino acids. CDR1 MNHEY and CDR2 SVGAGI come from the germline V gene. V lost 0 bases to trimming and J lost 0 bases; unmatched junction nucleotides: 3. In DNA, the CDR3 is TGTGCCAGCAGTTACTCGGGGCGGGGGAGCACAGATACGCAGTATTTT. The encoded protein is CASSYSGRGSTDTQYF.

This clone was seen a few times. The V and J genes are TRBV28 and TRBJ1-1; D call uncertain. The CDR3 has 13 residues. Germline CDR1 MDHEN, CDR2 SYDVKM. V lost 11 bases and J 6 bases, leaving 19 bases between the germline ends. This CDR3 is CASSNEVMSEAFF. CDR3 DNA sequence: TGTGCCTCCTCGAACGAGGTAATGTCTGAAGCTTTCTTT.

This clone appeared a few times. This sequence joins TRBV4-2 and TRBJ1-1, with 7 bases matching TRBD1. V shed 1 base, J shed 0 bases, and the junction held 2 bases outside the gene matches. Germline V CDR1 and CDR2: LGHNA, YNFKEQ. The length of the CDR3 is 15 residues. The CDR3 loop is CASSQGDRVNTEAFF. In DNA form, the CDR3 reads TGTGCCAGCAGCCAAGGAGACAGGGTGAACACTGAAGCTTTCTTT.

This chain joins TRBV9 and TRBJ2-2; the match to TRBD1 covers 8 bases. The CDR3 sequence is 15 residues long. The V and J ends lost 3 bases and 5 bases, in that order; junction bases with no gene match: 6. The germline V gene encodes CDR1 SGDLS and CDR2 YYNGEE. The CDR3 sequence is CASSGRDRPTGELFF. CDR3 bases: TGTGCCAGCAGCGGCCGGGACAGGCCAACCGGGGAGCTGTTTTTT. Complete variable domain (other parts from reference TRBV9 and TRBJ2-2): DSGVTQTPKHLITATGQRVTLRCSPRSGDLSVYWYQQSLDQGLQFLIQYYNGEERAKGNILERFSAQQFPDLHSELNLSSLELGDSALYFCASSGRDRPTGELFFGEGSRLTVL.

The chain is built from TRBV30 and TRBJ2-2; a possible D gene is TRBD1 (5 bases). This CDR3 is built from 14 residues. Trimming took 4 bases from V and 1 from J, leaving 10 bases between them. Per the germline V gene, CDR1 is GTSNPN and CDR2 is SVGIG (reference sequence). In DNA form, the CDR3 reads TGTGCCTGGATAAGGGGCCTGAACACCGGGGAGCTGTTTTTT. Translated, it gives CAWIRGLNTGELFF.

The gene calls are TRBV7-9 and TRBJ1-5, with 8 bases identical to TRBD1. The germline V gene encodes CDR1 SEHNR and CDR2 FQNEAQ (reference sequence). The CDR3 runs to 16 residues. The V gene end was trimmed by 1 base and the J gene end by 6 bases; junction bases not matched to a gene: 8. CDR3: CASSLGPSGGPQPQHF. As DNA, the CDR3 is TGTGCCAGCAGCTTAGGTCCGTCAGGGGGCCCTCAGCCCCAGCATTTT.

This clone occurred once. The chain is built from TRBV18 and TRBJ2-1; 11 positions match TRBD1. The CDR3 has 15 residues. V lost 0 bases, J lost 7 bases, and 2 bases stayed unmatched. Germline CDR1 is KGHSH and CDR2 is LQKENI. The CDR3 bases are TGTGCCAGCTCACCACCGGGACAGGGGGGTAATGAGCAGTTCTTC. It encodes CASSPPGQGGNEQFF.